These T cell receptor beta chains were read from a single sample in a study of blood T cell repertoires in COVID-19. Method: immunoSEQ multiplex PCR; TCRdb's copy keeps in-frame clones and lacks some. The profile shows about 140,000 clones, approximately 80% of them singletons. The sample taken for sequencing was peripheral blood. The source of these receptors is a woman aged 80 or over with active or convalescent COVID-19. The CDR3 runs from the conserved cysteine through the conserved F or W. A D gene is named only where the DNA matches it firmly. Rows give clone size only sometimes, using once, few, many, or a class for an expanded clone.

CASSLDRSSYNEQFF	TGCGCCAGCAGCTTGGACAGGAGCTCCTACAATGAGCAGTTCTTC	-	TRBJ2-1	-	TRBV5-1
CASKAGRGNSGANVLTF	TGCGCCAGCAAGGCGGGTCGGGGAAACTCTGGGGCCAACGTCCTGACTTTC	-	TRBJ2-6	-	TRBV5-1
CASSLAGGAFGTDTQYF	TGCGCCAGCAGCTTGGCCGGGGGGGCGTTTGGCACAGATACGCAGTATTTT	TRBD2	TRBJ2-3	-	TRBV5-1
CASSIVAQSYGYTF	TGTGCCAGTAGTATAGTGGCACAAAGCTATGGCTACACCTTC	-	TRBJ1-2	-	TRBV19
CASSWEGRSNSPLHF	TGTGCCAGCAGCTGGGAGGGACGGTCGAATTCACCCCTCCACTTT	-	TRBJ1-6	-	TRBV5-8
CASSYVRTVNTEAFF	TGTGCCAGCAGTTACGTCCGGACAGTAAACACTGAAGCTTTCTTT	-	TRBJ1-1	-	TRBV6-5
CASSFRPTGNYGYTF	TGTGCCAGCAGTTTCCGGCCGACGGGAAACTATGGCTACACCTTC	-	TRBJ1-2	-	TRBV5-6
CASSPGAGRTDTQYF	TGTGCCAGCAGCCCAGGGGCAGGGCGAACAGATACGCAGTATTTT	-	TRBJ2-3	-	TRBV9
CASSPYQGQGFAEAFF	TGTGCCAGCAGCCCCTATCAGGGACAGGGTTTTGCTGAAGCTTTCTTT	TRBD1	TRBJ1-1	-	TRBV3-1/TRBV3-2
CASSLQIAGDTQYF	TGTGCCAGCAGCTTACAGATTGCGGGGGATACGCAGTATTTT	-	TRBJ2-3	-	TRBV7-3
CASKGAGPNTEAFF	TGTGCCAGCAAGGGGGCAGGCCCGAACACTGAAGCTTTCTTT	TRBD1	TRBJ1-1	few	TRBV7-9
CASSEFSGQLYGYTF	TGTGCCAGCAGTGAATTTTCCGGACAACTCTATGGCTACACCTTC	-	TRBJ1-2	-	TRBV2
CASSPVPLNEQFF	TGCGCCAGCAGCCCCGTCCCCCTCAATGAGCAGTTCTTC	-	TRBJ2-1	-	TRBV5-1
CASSREARREQYF	TGTGCCAGCTCTCGGGAGGCCCGGAGGGAGCAGTACTTC	TRBD2	TRBJ2-7	-	TRBV9
CASSGRGADYGYTF	TGTGCCAGTAGTGGTAGGGGCGCAGACTATGGCTACACCTTC	-	TRBJ1-2	-	TRBV19
CASTEGGGGYGYTF	TGTGCCAGCACCGAAGGGGGAGGGGGCTATGGCTACACCTTC	-	TRBJ1-2	-	TRBV7-3
CSASGVAGYTF	TGCAGTGCTAGCGGGGTGGCTGGCTACACCTTC	-	TRBJ1-2	-	TRBV20-1
CASNADPYNEQFF	TGTGCCAGCAATGCGGATCCTTACAATGAGCAGTTCTTC	-	TRBJ2-1	-	TRBV12-3/TRBV12-4
CASSFTGERGEAFF	TGTGCCAGCAGTTTCACAGGGGAAAGGGGTGAAGCTTTCTTT	TRBD1	TRBJ1-1	-	TRBV6-5
CASSVEGRNTEAFF	TGTGCCAGCAGTGTCGAGGGAAGGAACACTGAAGCTTTCTTT	-	TRBJ1-1	-	TRBV2
CAWRGQGSNQPQHF	TGTGCCTGGAGGGGGCAGGGAAGCAATCAGCCCCAGCATTTT	-	TRBJ1-5	-	TRBV30
CASSVSGTGSNQPQHF	TGTGCCAGCAGCGTTTCCGGGACAGGGTCAAATCAGCCCCAGCATTTT	TRBD1	TRBJ1-5	-	TRBV9
CASSFGFNEAFF	TGTGCCAGCAGTTTCGGGTTCAATGAAGCTTTCTTT	-	TRBJ1-1	-	TRBV2
CASAKVVPPYEQYF	TGTGCTAGTGCTAAAGTTGTGCCTCCCTACGAGCAGTACTTC	-	TRBJ2-7	-	TRBV12-5
CASSSTSYTQYF	TGTGCCAGCAGCTCGACTTCCTATACGCAGTATTTT	-	TRBJ2-3	-	TRBV7-2
CASTYRELAYNEQFF	TGTGCCAGTACTTATAGAGAGTTAGCCTACAATGAGCAGTTCTTC	-	TRBJ2-1	-	TRBV19
CASSPRRNQETQYF	TGTGCCAGCTCACCACGGAGGAACCAAGAGACCCAGTACTTC	-	TRBJ2-5	-	TRBV18
CACNGVGNQPQHF	TGTGCCTGTAACGGGGTGGGCAATCAGCCCCAGCATTTT	-	TRBJ1-5	-	TRBV30
CASSPPGGLETQYF	TGTGCCAGTAGCCCTCCGGGGGGCCTCGAGACCCAGTACTTC	-	TRBJ2-5	-	TRBV19
CASRPGQGSYEQYF	TGTGCCAGTAGACCGGGACAGGGTTCCTACGAGCAGTACTTC	TRBD1	TRBJ2-7	-	TRBV19
CAISGATNQPQHF	TGTGCCATCAGTGGTGCCACAAATCAGCCCCAGCATTTT	-	TRBJ1-5	-	TRBV10-3
CATSRDGRGNTIYF	TGTGCCACCAGCAGAGATGGGAGGGGAAACACCATATATTTT	-	TRBJ1-3	-	TRBV15
CASSLELAGGPETQYF	TGCGCCAGCAGCTTGGAACTAGCGGGGGGGCCGGAGACCCAGTACTTC	TRBD2	TRBJ2-5	-	TRBV5-1
CASTLKSQMNTEAFF	TGTGCCAGTACCCTAAAGTCACAGATGAACACTGAAGCTTTCTTT	-	TRBJ1-1	-	TRBV19
CASSQYRTGGGQPQHF	TGCGCCAGCAGCCAATATAGGACAGGGGGAGGTCAGCCCCAGCATTTT	TRBD1	TRBJ1-5	-	TRBV4-1
CASQRPGVGEKLFF	TGTGCCAGCCAAAGGCCGGGGGTCGGTGAAAAACTGTTTTTT	-	TRBJ1-4	-	TRBV18
CASSLRRTGGRHGELFF	TGTGCCAGCAGCTTAAGAAGGACAGGGGGCAGGCACGGGGAGCTGTTTTTT	TRBD1	TRBJ2-2	-	TRBV7-2
CASSGDYNEQFF	TGTGCCAGCAGCGGGGACTACAATGAGCAGTTCTTC	-	TRBJ2-1	-	TRBV2
CASTLAGGGDTQYF	TGTGCCAGCACCTTAGCGGGGGGGGGCGATACGCAGTATTTT	TRBD2	TRBJ2-3	-	TRBV6-5
CASSGVDRVENTEAFF	TGTGCCAGCAGCGGGGTGGACAGGGTCGAGAACACTGAAGCTTTCTTT	TRBD1	TRBJ1-1	few	TRBV5-6
CASSETRTSGGASGELFF	TGTGCCAGCAGTGAGACGAGGACTAGCGGGGGGGCCAGCGGGGAGCTGTTTTTT	TRBD2	TRBJ2-2	medium-sized	TRBV2
CASSSGQKNTEAFF	TGCGCCAGCAGCTCGGGACAGAAGAACACTGAAGCTTTCTTT	TRBD1	TRBJ1-1	-	TRBV5-1